This T cell receptor (beta chain) was found in a study of T cell responses to AZD1222 COVID-19 vaccine. Overall study results and limits: Unmutated variant regions reportedly attract nearly half of all spike-specific TCRs. Seropositivity was recorded at baseline in only a handful of AZD1222 recipients. The donor cohort was predominantly white British with a female majority, and clonal diversity may have been underestimated. With two AZD1222 doses given, Spike-specific TCR breadth and depth both rose.

For this clone: Antigen: not known.

Assay: immunoSEQ multiplex PCR; the TCRdb copy retains only in-frame clones and omits some. Of 150,000 to 180,000 clones in the sample, about 87% are singletons; the top ten hold approximately 3.1%. The CDR3 covers 14 residues. Trimming pared 4 bases from V and 5 bases from J, leaving 14 bases between. Germline loops: CDR1 MNHEY, CDR2 SVGEGT. This chain links TRBV6-2 or TRBV6-3 with TRBJ2-5; perhaps TRBD1 as D (6 bases). Source: peripheral blood, taken on day 0 of AZD1222 vaccination. This receptor was taken from an adult in good health. CDR3 loop: CASSLGGQWETQYF. CDR3 DNA: TGTGCCAGCAGTTTAGGGGGACAATGGGAGACCCAGTACTTC.